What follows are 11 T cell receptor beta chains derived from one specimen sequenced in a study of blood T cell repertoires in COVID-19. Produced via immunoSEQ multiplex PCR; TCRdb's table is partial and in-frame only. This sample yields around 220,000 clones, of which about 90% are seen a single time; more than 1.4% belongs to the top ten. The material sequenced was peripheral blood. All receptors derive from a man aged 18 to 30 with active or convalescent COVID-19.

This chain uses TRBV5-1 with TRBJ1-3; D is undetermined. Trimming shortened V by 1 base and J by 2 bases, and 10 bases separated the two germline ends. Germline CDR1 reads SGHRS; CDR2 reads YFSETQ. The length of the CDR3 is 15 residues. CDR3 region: CASSLSSPAGNTIYF. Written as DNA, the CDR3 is TGCGCCAGCAGCTTGAGTTCCCCGGCTGGAAACACCATATATTTT. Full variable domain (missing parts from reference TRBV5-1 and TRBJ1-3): KAGVTQTPRYLIKTRGQQVTLSCSPISGHRSVSWYQQTPGQGLQFLFEYFSETQRNKGNFPGRFSGRQFSNSRSEMNVSTLELGDSALYLCASSLSSPAGNTIYFGEGSWLTVV.

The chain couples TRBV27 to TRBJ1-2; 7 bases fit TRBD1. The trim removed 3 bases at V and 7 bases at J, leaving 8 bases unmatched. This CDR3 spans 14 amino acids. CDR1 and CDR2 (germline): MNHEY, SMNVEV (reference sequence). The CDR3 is CASSFSTGTGGYTF. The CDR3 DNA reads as TGTGCCAGCAGTTTCTCGACAGGGACTGGTGGCTACACCTTC.

The CDR3 DNA reads as TGTGCCAGCAGCAGGGACTATTCGGTTTACGAGGAGCAGTACTTC. Translated, it gives CASSRDYSVYEEQYF. The chain employs TRBV6-4 and TRBJ2-7; 7 nucleotides agree with TRBD2. Trimming took 6 bases from V and 7 from J; bases not matched to a gene: 15. This CDR3 is 15 amino acids long. Germline V lookup: CDR1 MRHNA, CDR2 SNTAGT.

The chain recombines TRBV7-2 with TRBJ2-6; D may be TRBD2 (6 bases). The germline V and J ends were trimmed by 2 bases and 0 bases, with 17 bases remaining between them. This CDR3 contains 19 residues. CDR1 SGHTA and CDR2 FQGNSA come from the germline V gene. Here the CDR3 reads CASSLIIGGFGSGANVLTF. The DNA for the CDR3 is TGTGCCAGCAGCTTAATTATAGGAGGGTTCGGCTCTGGGGCCAACGTCCTGACTTTC.

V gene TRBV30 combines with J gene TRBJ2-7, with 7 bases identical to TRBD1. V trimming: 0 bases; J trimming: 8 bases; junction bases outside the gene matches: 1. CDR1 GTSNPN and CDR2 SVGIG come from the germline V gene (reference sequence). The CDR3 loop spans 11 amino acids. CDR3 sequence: CAWSVQGQQYF. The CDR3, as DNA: TGTGCCTGGAGTGTACAGGGGCAGCAGTACTTC.

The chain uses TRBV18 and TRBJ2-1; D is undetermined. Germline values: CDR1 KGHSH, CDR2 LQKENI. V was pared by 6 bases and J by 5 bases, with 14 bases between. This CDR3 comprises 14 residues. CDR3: CASSDQQRNNEQFF. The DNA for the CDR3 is TGTGCCAGCTCCGACCAACAGAGAAACAATGAGCAGTTCTTC. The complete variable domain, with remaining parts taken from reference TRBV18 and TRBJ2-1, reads NAGVMQNPRHLVRRRGQEARLRCSPMKGHSHVYWYRQLPEEGLKFMVYLQKENIIDESGMPKERFSAEFPKEGPSILRIQQVVRGDSAAYFCASSDQQRNNEQFFGPGTRLTVL.

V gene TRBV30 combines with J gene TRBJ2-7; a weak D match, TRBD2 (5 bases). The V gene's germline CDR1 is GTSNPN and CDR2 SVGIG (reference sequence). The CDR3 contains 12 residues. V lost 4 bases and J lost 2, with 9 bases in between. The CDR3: CAWISSPYEQYF. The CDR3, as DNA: TGTGCCTGGATTTCTAGCCCCTACGAGCAGTACTTC.

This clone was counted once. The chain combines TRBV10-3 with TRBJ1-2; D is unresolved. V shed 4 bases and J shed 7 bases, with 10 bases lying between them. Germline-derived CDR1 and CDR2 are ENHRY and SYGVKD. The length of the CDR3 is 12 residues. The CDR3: CAISAGLTGYTF. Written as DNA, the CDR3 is TGTGCCATCAGTGCAGGTTTAACTGGCTACACCTTC.

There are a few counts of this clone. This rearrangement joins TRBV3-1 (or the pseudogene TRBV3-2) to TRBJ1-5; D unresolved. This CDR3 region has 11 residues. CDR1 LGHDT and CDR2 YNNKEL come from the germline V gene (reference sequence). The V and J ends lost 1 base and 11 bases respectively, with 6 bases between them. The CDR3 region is CASSQGGSQHF. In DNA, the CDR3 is TGTGCCAGCAGCCAAGGCGGGTCCCAGCATTTT.

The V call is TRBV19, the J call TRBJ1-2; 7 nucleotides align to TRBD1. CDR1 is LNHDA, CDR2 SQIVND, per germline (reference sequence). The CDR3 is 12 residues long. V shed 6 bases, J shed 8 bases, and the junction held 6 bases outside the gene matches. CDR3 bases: TGTGCCAGTAGCGTGACAGGGTCGGGCTACACCTTC. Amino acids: CASSVTGSGYTF.

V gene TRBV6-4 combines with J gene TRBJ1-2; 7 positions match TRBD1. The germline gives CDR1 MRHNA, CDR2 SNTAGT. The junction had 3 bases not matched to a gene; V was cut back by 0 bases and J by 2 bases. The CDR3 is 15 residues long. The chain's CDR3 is CASSDSATGNYGYTF. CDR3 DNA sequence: TGTGCCAGCAGTGACTCTGCGACAGGGAACTATGGCTACACCTTC.